The T cell receptor (beta chain) under discussion was sequenced for a study of T cells in Graves' hyperthyroidism and ophthalmopathy. Study findings and constraints: Median prediction lead before ophthalmopathy onset was 5.5 to 7 months with the model.

Amplification yielded TCR beta CDR3 regions, with RNA transcripts as the source. First-round RT-PCR with HTBI primers amplified the TCR CDR3 region. TCRdb re-called the multiplex PCR reads through MiXCR, storing one row per CDR3 protein. The table includes around 450,000 distinct CDR3 sequences, 15% to 19% detected once. Concerning this clonotype itself: Its antigen is still unknown.

The sample taken for sequencing was blood. The clonotype was recovered from a young woman with Graves' hyperthyroidism.

Here the CDR3 reads CASSHLFQTINTGELFF. DNA of the CDR3: TGCGCCAGCAGCCACCTATTTCAGACAATTAACACCGGGGAGCTGTTTTTT. The chain couples TRBV4-1 to TRBJ2-2, with D unclear. The V end was cut by 3 bases, the J end by 2 bases, with 16 bases between. Germline CDR1 MGHRA, CDR2 YSYEKL. The CDR3 sequence is 17 residues long.